This is a list of T cell receptor beta chains from one sample in a study of post-analysis software for immune sequencing data. A single record per CDR3 protein comes from TCRdb applying MiXCR to the PCR reads. The sample consists of about 820,000 distinct CDR3 sequences, roughly half of them appearing once. The specimen was blood. The receptors stem from a girl between 5 and 17 years old with multiple sclerosis. Each CDR3 is given with its conserved first and last residue. The D gene is left open where the match is weak. Clone size is stated in some rows and not others, as once, few, many or a class when expanded.

d_gene	v_gene	abundance	j_gene	CDR3nt	CDR3aa
TRBD2	TRBV5-1	-	TRBJ2-6	TGCGCCACAACGAAGGGGACTAACTCTGGGGCCAACGTCCTGACTTTC	CATTKGTNSGANVLTF
TRBD1	TRBV20-1	few	TRBJ2-3	TGCAGTGCTAGTAAAGGGGGCCTAGATACGCAGTATTTT	CSASKGGLDTQYF
-	TRBV15	-	TRBJ2-1	TGTGCCACCAGTAGGGGCCTAGGGCTCGACAATGAGCAGTTCTTC	CATSRGLGLDNEQFF
-	TRBV5-1	once	TRBJ2-5	TGCGCCAGCAGCTCCGGGACCAGCTCGGAGACCCAGTACTTC	CASSSGTSSETQYF
-	TRBV30	-	TRBJ1-1	TGTGCCTGGACCCTAGGGAACACTGAAGCTTTCTTT	CAWTLGNTEAFF
TRBD1	TRBV5-1	-	TRBJ2-7	TGCGCCAGCAGCCGCCGGGACAGGGACCCCTACGAGCAGTACTTC	CASSRRDRDPYEQYF
-	TRBV29-1	few	TRBJ2-7	TGCAGCGTTGGGGCAGGGCGGTACGAGCAGTACTTC	CSVGAGRYEQYF
-	TRBV5-5	-	TRBJ2-1	TGTGCCAGCAGCCGTATCAGTGGGGGCGCAGGGGATGAGCAGTTCTTC	CASSRISGGAGDEQFF
TRBD1	TRBV5-1	-	TRBJ2-7	TGCGCCAGCAGCCTCCTGGGGACAGGGGGCCACGAGCAGTACTTC	CASSLLGTGGHEQYF
-	TRBV12-3/TRBV12-4	-	TRBJ2-1	TGTGCCAGCAGTTTGTCTAGCAGATTCTACAATGAGCAGTTCTTC	CASSLSSRFYNEQFF
-	TRBV10-3	-	TRBJ2-6	TGTGCCATCAGTACAAAGGGACCTCCGGAAGGAGTCCTGACTTTC	CAISTKGPPEGVLTF
-	TRBV7-3	-	TRBJ1-2	TGTGCCAGCAGCATAACACCCACGTTAGACTATGGCTACACCTTC	CASSITPTLDYGYTF
TRBD1	TRBV5-1	-	TRBJ2-6	TGCGCCAGCAGCTCGGGACAGTCCGGCTCTGGGGCCAACGTCCTGACTTTC	CASSSGQSGSGANVLTF
-	TRBV2	few	TRBJ2-3	TGTGCCAGCAGACAAGTCACAGATACGCAGTATTTT	CASRQVTDTQYF
TRBD2	TRBV27	-	TRBJ2-3	TGTGCCAGCAGTTTGCGGGGGGGCTTGCGGCGCACAGACACGCAGTATTTT	CASSLRGGLRRTDTQYF
TRBD2	TRBV7-2	once	TRBJ2-3	TGTGCCAGCAGCTTATCGATCGGGACTAGCGGGAGTGAGCAGTATTTT	CASSLSIGTSGSEQYF
-	TRBV5-5	few	TRBJ2-6	TGTGCCAGCAGCTTGTCCCCGAGTCTACCTGGGGCCAACGTCCTGACTTTC	CASSLSPSLPGANVLTF
TRBD1	TRBV10-3	few	TRBJ1-2	TGTGCCATCAGTGAAGGGGGCAAGGATGGCTACACCTTC	CAISEGGKDGYTF
TRBD1	TRBV9	-	TRBJ2-3	TGTGCCAGCAGCGTATTAGGACAGGGTGAAGATACGCAGTATTTT	CASSVLGQGEDTQYF
TRBD1	TRBV7-9	-	TRBJ2-5	TGTGCCAGCAGCCTAGGCCGGGACAGTGGCGAGACCCAGTACTTC	CASSLGRDSGETQYF
TRBD1	TRBV20-1	-	TRBJ2-1	TGCAGTGCCGAGCCGGGACAGATGGACAATGAGCAGTTCTTC	CSAEPGQMDNEQFF
TRBD2	TRBV20-1	-	TRBJ2-7	TGCAGTGCTAAATCCGCTAGCGGATCCTACGAGCAGTACTTC	CSAKSASGSYEQYF
-	TRBV4-1	once	TRBJ1-1	TGCGCCAGCAGCCAAGGCCTAGCAGGGGAGAACACTGAAGCTTTCTTT	CASSQGLAGENTEAFF
TRBD1	TRBV20-1	-	TRBJ2-5	TGCAGTGCTTTCCGACAGGGGGCCCAAGAGACCCAGTACTTC	CSAFRQGAQETQYF
-	TRBV7-2	-	TRBJ2-1	TGTGCCAGCAGCTTAGGATTTGCGGGAAATGAGCAGTTCTTC	CASSLGFAGNEQFF
TRBD2	TRBV9	few	TRBJ2-1	TGTGCCAGCAGCGTTACTAGCGACTCCTACAATGAGCAGTTCTTC	CASSVTSDSYNEQFF
TRBD2	TRBV11-2	-	TRBJ2-1	TGTGCCAGCAGCTTGGGAATAGCGGGGGGCCCTAGGCGCGGGCAGTTCTTC	CASSLGIAGGPRRGQFF
-	TRBV19	-	TRBJ2-1	TGTGCCAGTAGTGCTGGATACTCCTACAATGAGCAGTTCTTC	CASSAGYSYNEQFF
TRBD2	TRBV7-2	-	TRBJ2-2	TGTGCCAGCAGCTCGCGGCCCCCGGGACTAGCGGGTACCGGGGAGCTGTTTTTT	CASSSRPPGLAGTGELFF
TRBD1	TRBV7-3	-	TRBJ2-3	TGTGCCAGCAGCCGCGGACAGGGCTACACAGATACGCAGTATTTT	CASSRGQGYTDTQYF
TRBD1	TRBV11-1	-	TRBJ2-1	TGTGCCAGCAGCCTCCGACAGGGGATTAGTGAGCAGTTCTTC	CASSLRQGISEQFF